The 15 T cell receptor beta chains reported below all come from one sample, sequenced in a study of T cells in Graves' hyperthyroidism and ophthalmopathy. What was amplified from RNA transcripts were TCR beta CDR3 regions. TCR CDR3 regions were first amplified by RT-PCR with HTBI primers. TCRdb itself ran the multiplex PCR reads through MiXCR, one entry per CDR3 protein. Of about 200,000 distinct CDR3 sequences listed, about 15% were seen once; the top ten hold 40% to 65%. The sequenced sample was blood. These receptors came from a woman aged 50 to 60 with Graves' hyperthyroidism.

There are a few counts of this clonotype. The chain employs TRBV29-1 and TRBJ1-2, with D perhaps TRBD1 (6 bases). Germline V gene data show CDR1 as SQVTM and CDR2 as ANQGSEA. V was shortened by 6 bases and J by 8 bases, with 13 bases between the two germline ends. The CDR3 totals 11 residues. This CDR3 is CSVGTLSGYTF. CDR3 DNA: TGCAGCGTGGGGACACTAAGCGGCTACACCTTC.

This clonotype was counted between two and nine times. V gene TRBV6-5 combines with J gene TRBJ2-2; tentative D call: TRBD1 (8 bases). The ends were cut back, 0 bases at V and 6 bases at J, with 17 bases in the middle. Germline CDR1 is MNHEY and CDR2 is SVGAGI. The CDR3 sequence is 17 residues long. The CDR3 DNA is TGTGCCAGCAGTTACTCTAGACAGGGGACTACGTCCGGGGAGCTGTTTTTT. Its translation: CASSYSRQGTTSGELFF.

The CDR3: CASSLGPGRSNQPQHF. The DNA of the CDR3 is TGTGCCAGCAGCTTGGGTCCAGGGCGGTCAAATCAGCCCCAGCATTTT. This chain connects TRBV12-3 or TRBV12-4 to TRBJ1-5; weak D call: TRBD1 (5 bases). The CDR3 has 16 residues. V was cut by 6 bases and J by 4 bases, with 19 bases left in between.

At least ten counts were recorded for this clonotype. The chain is built from TRBV12-3 or TRBV12-4 and TRBJ1-2; TRBD1 matches 7 bases. The CDR3 contains 16 residues. J gave up 8 bases and V 6 bases, and 18 bases lay outside the gene matches. This CDR3 is CASREGGAGGIKGYTF. DNA for the CDR3: TGTGCCAGCAGGGAAGGGGGCGCCGGGGGTATAAAAGGCTACACCTTC.

The chain has TRBV5-5 and TRBJ1-5; D is possibly TRBD1 (5 bases). The ends were cut back, 5 bases at V and 0 bases at J, with 12 bases in the middle. Per the germline V gene, CDR1 is SGHKS and CDR2 is YYEKEE (reference sequence). The CDR3 is made up of 15 amino acids. In DNA form, the CDR3 reads TGTGCCAGCAGTCAGCGGGGGTCTAGCAATCAGCCCCAGCATTTT. Its translation is CASSQRGSSNQPQHF.

This clonotype was found many times. This chain connects TRBV3-1 to TRBJ2-3, with TRBD2 identical over 8 bases. Germline assignment: CDR1 LGHDT and CDR2 YNNKEL (reference sequence). The CDR3 sequence is 17 residues long. Unmatched junction bases numbered 12, after V lost 4 bases and J lost 3 bases. CDR3 loop: CASSPPQREMRTDTQYF. The CDR3 coding sequence is TGTGCCAGCAGCCCCCCCCAGCGGGAGATGAGGACAGATACGCAGTATTTT.

This clonotype was seen just once. The chain employs TRBV30 and TRBJ1-2, with TRBD1 as a possible D gene (5 bases). CDR3 length: 12 residues. In germline, CDR1 is GTSNPN, CDR2 SVGIG (reference sequence). The germline V and J ends were trimmed by 4 bases and 4 bases, with 10 bases remaining between them. CDR3 bases: TGTGCCTGGACCATAGGGACCTATGGCTACACCTTC. Residues: CAWTIGTYGYTF. Using reference TRBV30 and TRBJ1-2 for the parts outside the CDR3, the full variable domain is SQTIHQWPATLVQPVGSPLSLECTVEGTSNPNLYWYRQAAGRGLQLLFYSVGIGQISSEVPQNLSASRPQDRQFILSSKKLLLSDSGFYLCAWTIGTYGYTFGSGTRLTVV.

Details on this clonotype: A junction end diverges from the germline sequence, so it may reflect a read error. V and J are TRBV7-2 and TRBJ2-7, with 12 bases fitting TRBD2. In germline, CDR1 is SGHTA, CDR2 FQGNSA. CDR3 length: 14 residues. The CDR3 nucleotides read TGTGCCAGCAGCCTAGCGGGGGGGCTGGGAGAGCAGTACTTC. It yields the protein CASSLAGGLGEQYF.

This clonotype was seen at least ten times. The chain combines TRBV3-1 with TRBJ2-7; no firm D call. The V gene lost 2 bases and the J gene lost 6 bases, with 11 bases spanning the gap. The CDR3 loop spans 13 amino acids. The V gene's germline CDR1 is LGHDT and CDR2 YNNKEL (reference sequence). In nucleotides, the CDR3 is TGTGCCAGCAGCCAACTAACCACGTTCGAGCAGTACTTC. Translated, it gives CASSQLTTFEQYF.

This clonotype was recorded at least ten times. CDR3 region: CAWSVWGVSTEAFF. CDR3 DNA sequence: TGTGCCTGGAGTGTATGGGGAGTCAGCACTGAAGCTTTCTTT. The genes are TRBV30 and TRBJ1-1, with D hard to call. The CDR3 totals 14 residues. V was trimmed by 0 bases and J by 4 bases, leaving 12 bases between them. Germline loops: CDR1 GTSNPN, CDR2 SVGIG (reference sequence).

This clonotype was observed once. The V and J genes are TRBV7-6 and TRBJ2-3, with 10 bases identical to TRBD2. Germline CDR1 is SGHVS and CDR2 is FNYEAQ. CDR3 length equals 17 residues. Germline trimming cut 5 bases from V and 4 bases from J; bases unmatched to any gene: 12. DNA for the CDR3: TGTGCCAGCAGCCCAACCTTTCCGGGACTAGCGTCAGATACGCAGTATTTT. Residues: CASSPTFPGLASDTQYF.

This clonotype came up a few times. The J gene is TRBJ2-7, the V gene TRBV3-1; D may be TRBD2 (6 bases). This CDR3 region has 14 residues. Trimming cost V 1 base and J 1 base, with 8 bases left between them. Germline CDR1 is LGHDT and CDR2 is YNNKEL (reference sequence). This CDR3 is CASSQAGTSYEQYF. DNA for the CDR3: TGTGCCAGCAGCCAAGCCGGGACTTCCTACGAGCAGTACTTC.

This clonotype was counted many times. The CDR3 sequence is CASSGSPYNEQFF. In DNA form, the CDR3 reads TGTGCCAGTAGCGGGAGCCCCTACAATGAGCAGTTCTTC. The V gene is TRBV7-9, the J gene TRBJ2-1, with 9 bases identical to TRBD2. Per the germline V gene, CDR1 is SEHNR and CDR2 is FQNEAQ (reference sequence). This CDR3 region has 13 residues. The V gene end was trimmed by 9 bases and the J gene end by 2 bases; junction bases not matched to a gene: 2.

This clonotype came up many times. This sequence joins TRBV20-1 and TRBJ2-7, with 11 bases that match TRBD2. CDR1 is DFQATT and CDR2 is SNEGSKA in the germline V gene (reference sequence). This CDR3 is 14 amino acids long. J was trimmed by 0 bases and V by 6 bases; bases with no gene match: 4. Here the CDR3 DNA reads TGCAGTGCCTTGACTAGCGGGAACTCCTACGAGCAGTACTTC. It translates to CSALTSGNSYEQYF.

This clonotype has more than one count but fewer than ten. The rearrangement links TRBV12-3 or TRBV12-4 to TRBJ2-5; D possibly corresponds to TRBD2 (7 bases). This CDR3 contains 16 residues. Deletions cut 5 bases from V and 2 bases from J, with 18 bases between. The CDR3, as DNA: TGTGCCAGCAGTCTAACGGGGGGACAAAGACAAGAGACCCAGTACTTC. The encoded protein is CASSLTGGQRQETQYF.